This T cell receptor beta chain was found in a study of T cell responses to AZD1222 COVID-19 vaccine. Trimming removed 2 bases from V and 6 bases from J, with 7 bases in between. Germline V gives CDR1 MNHNY, CDR2 SVGAGI (reference sequence). The CDR3 spans 12 residues. Method: immunoSEQ multiplex PCR; TCRdb's copy keeps in-frame clones and lacks some. The sample holds nearly 110,000 clones, 75% to 95% seen once. Here the sequenced sample was peripheral blood, taken 28 days after the second AZD1222 dose. The TCR originated in an adult who received the AZD1222 COVID-19 vaccine. The V gene is TRBV6-6, the J gene TRBJ1-1; D might be TRBD1 (5 bases). In DNA, the CDR3 is TGTGCCAGCAGTTACAGGGGCCCTGAAGCTTTCTTT. This codes for CASSYRGPEAFF.